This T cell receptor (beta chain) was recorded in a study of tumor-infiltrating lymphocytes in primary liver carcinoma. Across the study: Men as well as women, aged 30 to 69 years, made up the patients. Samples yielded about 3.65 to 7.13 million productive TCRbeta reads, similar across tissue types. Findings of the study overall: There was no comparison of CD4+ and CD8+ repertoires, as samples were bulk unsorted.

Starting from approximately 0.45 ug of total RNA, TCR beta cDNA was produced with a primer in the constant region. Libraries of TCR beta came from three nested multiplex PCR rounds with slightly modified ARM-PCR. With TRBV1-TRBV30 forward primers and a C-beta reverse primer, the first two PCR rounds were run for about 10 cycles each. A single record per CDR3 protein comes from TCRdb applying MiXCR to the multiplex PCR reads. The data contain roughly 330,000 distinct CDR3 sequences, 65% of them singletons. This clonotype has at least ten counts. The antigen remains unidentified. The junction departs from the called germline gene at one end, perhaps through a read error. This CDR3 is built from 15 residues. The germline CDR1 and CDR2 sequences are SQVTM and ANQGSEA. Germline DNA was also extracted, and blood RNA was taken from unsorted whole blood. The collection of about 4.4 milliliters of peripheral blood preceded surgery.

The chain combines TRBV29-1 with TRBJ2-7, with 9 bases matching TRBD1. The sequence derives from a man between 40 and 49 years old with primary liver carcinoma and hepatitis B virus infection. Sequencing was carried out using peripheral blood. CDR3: CSVELGGQGQTPHIF. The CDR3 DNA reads TGCAGCGTTGAACTCGGGGGACAGGGACAGACCCCGCACATCTTC.